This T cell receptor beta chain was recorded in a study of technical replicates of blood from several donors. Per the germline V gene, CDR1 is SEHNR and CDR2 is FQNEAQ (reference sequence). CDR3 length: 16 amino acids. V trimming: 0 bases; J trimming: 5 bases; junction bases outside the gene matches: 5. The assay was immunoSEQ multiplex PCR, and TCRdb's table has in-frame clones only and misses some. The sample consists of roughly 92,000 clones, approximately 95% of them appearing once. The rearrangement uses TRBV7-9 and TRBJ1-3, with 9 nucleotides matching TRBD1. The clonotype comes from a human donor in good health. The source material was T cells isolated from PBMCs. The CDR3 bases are TGTGCCAGCAGCTTAGCCCTGGGACAGGGCAGAAACACCATATATTTT. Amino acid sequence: CASSLALGQGRNTIYF.